This is a list of T cell receptor beta chains from one sample in a study of T cells in localized non-small cell lung cancer. TCRdb's table, derived via immunoSEQ multiplex PCR, lists solely in-frame clones and lacks some. The sample includes under 1,500 clones, about 15% of them seen just once. The sequencing used normal lung tissue next to the tumor, collected before any cancer treatment. The receptors shown here come from an older male donor with stage I lung adenocarcinoma. Both conserved end residues are part of each CDR3. Fields, in order: clone size, V gene, J gene, D gene, CDR3 DNA, CDR3 protein. A D gene is named only where the DNA matches it firmly. The listing skips clone size in some rows; elsewhere it reads once, few, many or a size class.

.	TRBV7-8	TRBJ1-6	TRBD1	TGTGCCAGCAGCCTAGGGACAGGGGCCTATTCACCCCTCCACTTT	CASSLGTGAYSPLHF
few	TRBV4-1	TRBJ2-7	.	TGCGCCAGCAGCCAATATTATACAGGGCCCAGATCCTACGAGCAGTACTTC	CASSQYYTGPRSYEQYF
medium-sized	TRBV6-8	TRBJ2-5	.	TGTGCCAGCAGTTTTGGGACCCAAGAGACCCAGTACTTC	CASSFGTQETQYF
.	TRBV30	TRBJ2-1	.	TGTGCCTGGAGTGGCAGCGTAACCTACAATGAGCAGTTCTTC	CAWSGSVTYNEQFF
few	TRBV28	TRBJ2-7	TRBD2	TGTGCCAGCAGTACTAGCGGGAGAGCCTCCTACGAGCAGTACTTC	CASSTSGRASYEQYF
few	TRBV10-2	TRBJ2-3	TRBD2	TGCGCCAGCTTCTGGACTAGCGGCACAGATACGCAGTATTTT	CASFWTSGTDTQYF
medium-sized	TRBV6-8	TRBJ1-4	TRBD1	TGTGCCAGCAGCCTCGGGAGGGACAGGGGAGATGAAAAACTGTTTTTT	CASSLGRDRGDEKLFF
medium-sized	TRBV6-8	TRBJ2-3	TRBD2	TGTGCCAGCAGTGACGGACTAGCGGGAGATACGCAGTATTTT	CASSDGLAGDTQYF
medium-sized	TRBV9	TRBJ1-6	.	TGTGCCAGCAGCGTACGGCAGCTCTATAATTCACCCCTCCACTTT	CASSVRQLYNSPLHF
few	TRBV11-3	TRBJ1-1	.	TGTGCCAGCAGCTTCAAGGACACGAACACTGAAGCTTTCTTT	CASSFKDTNTEAFF
large	TRBV6-8	TRBJ1-5	.	TGTGCCAGCAGTGAGCGGAGGGGAGGACAGCCCCAGCATTTT	CASSERRGGQPQHF
.	TRBV11-3	TRBJ2-1	.	TGTGCCAGCAGCTTAGACCGACGGTACAATGAGCAGTTCTTC	CASSLDRRYNEQFF
.	TRBV18	TRBJ2-3	TRBD2	TGTGCCAGCTCAGGACTAGCTCTGGGTACGCAGTATTTT	CASSGLALGTQYF
few	TRBV30	TRBJ1-5	.	TGTGCCTGGAGTGTACAGGGAGATCAGCCCCAGCATTTT	CAWSVQGDQPQHF
.	TRBV10-3	TRBJ2-1	TRBD1	TGTGCCATCAGTGAGTCATCCAGGGGGAGATACAATGAGCAGTTCTTC	CAISESSRGRYNEQFF
.	TRBV28	TRBJ1-1	.	TGTGCCAGCAGTGTCGGACAGAACACTGAAGCTTTCTTT	CASSVGQNTEAFF
medium-sized	TRBV23-1	TRBJ1-5	.	TGCGCCAGCAGCCAGACCCGGACCGGCGGTACCCAGCATTTT	CASSQTRTGGTQHF
.	TRBV6-8	TRBJ1-1	.	TGTGCCAGCAGTTGGGGCGAAGACACTGAAGCTTTCTTT	CASSWGEDTEAFF
medium-sized	TRBV11-3	TRBJ2-7	TRBD2	TGTGCCAGCAGCCAAGCGGGGGGGCAGGAATACGAGCAGTACTTC	CASSQAGGQEYEQYF
.	TRBV5-1	TRBJ1-1	TRBD1	TGCGCCAGCAGCTTTGGACAGGGAGGTATATCTGGGGCTTTCTTT	CASSFGQGGISGAFF
.	TRBV11-3	TRBJ2-3	TRBD2	TGTGCCAGCAGCTTACTCGGGGGCACGCAGCGGGGGGATACGCAGTATTTT	CASSLLGGTQRGDTQYF
medium-sized	TRBV6-8	TRBJ2-6	.	TGTGCCAGCAGGGTTGGAGGGCCTGGGGCCAACGTCCTGACTTTC	CASRVGGPGANVLTF
few	TRBV11-3	TRBJ2-5	.	TGTGCCAGCAGCTTGACGTTTACAGGGTACCAAGAGACCCAGTACTTC	CASSLTFTGYQETQYF
few	TRBV6-4	TRBJ2-1	.	TGTGCCAGCATTTGGTACAATGAGCAGTTCTTC	CASIWYNEQFF
.	TRBV6-8	TRBJ1-4	TRBD1	TGTGCCAGCAGTCCGACAGGGGGCGGTGAAAAACTGTTTTTT	CASSPTGGGEKLFF
.	TRBV5-1	TRBJ1-4	TRBD1	TGCGCCAGCAGCCCGGACAGGGGAGGAGAAAAACTGTTTTTT	CASSPDRGGEKLFF
.	TRBV29-1	TRBJ2-2	.	TGCAGCGTTGACGTGACTGGAACCGGGGAGCTGTTTTTT	CSVDVTGTGELFF
.	TRBV6-8	TRBJ2-5	.	TGTGCCAGCAGTTCCTCCTCTAACGGGTATCAGTACTTC	CASSSSSNGYQYF
few	TRBV9	TRBJ1-3	.	TGTGCCAGCAGCCCCGGGACCAGCGGCTCTGGAAACACCATATATTTT	CASSPGTSGSGNTIYF
.	TRBV28	TRBJ1-1	TRBD1	TGTGCCAGCAGTTCAACAGGGGGCCCGAGGTTGAACCATGAAGCTTTCTTT	CASSSTGGPRLNHEAFF
few	TRBV6-8	TRBJ1-1	.	TGTGCCAGCAGAAAGGAGGGGTCGGGGACTGAAGCTTTCTTT	CASRKEGSGTEAFF
.	TRBV28	TRBJ2-7	TRBD1	TGTGCCAGCCGTACAGGACAGGGCGCCTACGAGCAGTACTTC	CASRTGQGAYEQYF
few	TRBV7-2	TRBJ1-1	.	TGTGCCAGCACCCCTGGAGTGGGAACTGAAGCTTTCTTT	CASTPGVGTEAFF
.	TRBV6-7	TRBJ2-1	TRBD1	TGTGCCAGCGGACAGGGCGGTGAGCAGTTCTTC	CASGQGGEQFF
few	TRBV28	TRBJ1-2	.	TGTGCCAGCAGTGGCGGGAAACCGGCCGGGCGTGGCTACACCTTC	CASSGGKPAGRGYTF
medium-sized	TRBV6-8	TRBJ1-1	TRBD1	TGTGCCAGCAGTTCAGGGGGGCTTCGTACTGAAGCTTTCTTT	CASSSGGLRTEAFF
few	TRBV6-8	TRBJ1-1	.	TGTGCCGTCGGGACGGACAGAGGAGAAGCTTTCTTT	CAVGTDRGEAFF